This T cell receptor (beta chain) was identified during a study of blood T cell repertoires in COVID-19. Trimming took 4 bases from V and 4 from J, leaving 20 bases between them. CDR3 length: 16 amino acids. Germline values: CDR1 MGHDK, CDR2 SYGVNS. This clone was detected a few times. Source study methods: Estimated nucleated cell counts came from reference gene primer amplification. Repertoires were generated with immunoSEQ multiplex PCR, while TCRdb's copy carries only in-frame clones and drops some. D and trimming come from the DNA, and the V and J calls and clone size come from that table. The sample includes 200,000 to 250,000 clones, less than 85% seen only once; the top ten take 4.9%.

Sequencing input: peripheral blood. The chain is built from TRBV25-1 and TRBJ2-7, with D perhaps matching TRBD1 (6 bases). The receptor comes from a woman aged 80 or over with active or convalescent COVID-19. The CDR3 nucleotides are TGTGCCAGCAGTGGAACCGGGACACAAGAGTCTTACGAGCAGTACTTC. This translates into CASSGTGTQESYEQYF.